This is a list of T cell receptor beta chains from one sample in a study of T-cell reconstitution after alpha-beta-depleted transplantation in children. TCRdb fed the PCR reads into MiXCR, producing one record per CDR3 protein. The sample shows roughly 420,000 distinct CDR3 sequences, about a sixth of them seen only once. The sample consisted of PBMCs, mostly from graft donor cells, taken 360 days after TCRalphabeta/CD19-depleted stem cell transplant. These receptors were obtained from a boy in the first two years of life who had a stem cell transplant for Wiskott-Aldrich syndrome, so the T cells may come from the graft donor. Both conserved end residues are part of each CDR3.

v_call cdr3_aa
TRBV15 CATSRDLVGTGANVLTF
TRBV5-1 CASSLGLLADQETQYF
TRBV19 CASSIVPRGTEAFF
TRBV12-3/TRBV12-4 CASRIRLAGEQFF
TRBV5-1 CASSSGQAIGLASPYEQYF
TRBV18 CASSPSPGPRSSYNEQFF
TRBV30 CAWNIGTSNEQFF
TRBV5-1 CASSEQGGRTQYF
TRBV12-3/TRBV12-4 CASIQRGSTDTQYF
TRBV7-2 CASSLSQGRSEKLFF
TRBV20-1 CSATGGTYEQYF
TRBV28 CASSLVASAGRTDTQYF
TRBV6-5 CASSYSRLAGPYEQYF
TRBV7-8 CASSLGGLPNYGYTF
TRBV15 CATSRDSGGPGGTDTQYF